Reported below is one T cell receptor beta chain. Sequenced by immunoSEQ multiplex PCR; TCRdb stores in-frame clones only, minus some. The sample contains just under 40,000 clones, about 94% of which appear only once. The data stem from a study of blood T cell repertoires in COVID-19. The CDR3 is 15 amino acids. V shed 5 bases and J 4 bases; nucleotides not matched to a gene: 10. Germline-derived CDR1 and CDR2 are MNHEY and SVGEGT. This sequence joins TRBV6-2 or TRBV6-3 and TRBJ1-2; TRBD1 aligns across 7 bases. The sequencing sample was made of peripheral blood. This TCR was recovered from a human donor with active COVID-19. The donor label of this sample is uncertain. CDR3 nucleotide sequence: TGTGCCAGCAGTCCCCTCGGACAGGCCGTCTATGGCTACACCTTC. It yields the protein CASSPLGQAVYGYTF.